This T cell receptor (beta chain) was found in a study of OX40 agonist ivuxolimab in advanced cancers. Germline CDR1 and CDR2: SEHNR and FQNEAQ (reference sequence). V gave up 5 bases and J gave up 3 bases; unmatched junction bases: 4. The CDR3 runs to 14 residues. The method was immunoSEQ multiplex PCR; TCRdb's version includes in-frame clones alone and lacks a portion of them. The table includes around 53,000 clones, 85% detected once. This clone was recorded a few times. Its cognate antigen is unknown. Findings of the study overall: Blood T cells, both CD4+ and CD8+, expanded clonally by week 6 at 0.1 to 3.0 mg/kg. Some patients who did not respond also had low normalized T-cell clonal expansion. Antigen specificity of clonally expanded peripheral T cells was not established.

The rearrangement links TRBV7-9 to TRBJ1-5, with 7 bases that match TRBD1. This clonotype originated in an adult with an advanced solid tumor such as melanoma, head and neck, liver or kidney cancer. Sequences were derived from CD4+ or CD8+ T cells sorted from blood, sampled in a trial of the OX40 agonist ivuxolimab. Here the CDR3 reads CASSPGQFNQPQHF. Written as DNA, the CDR3 is TGTGCCAGCAGCCCGGGACAGTTCAATCAGCCCCAGCATTTT.